Included here is one T cell receptor (beta chain) sequence, with context. Its antigen is unknown. PCR used 60 Vbeta primers and 13 Jbeta primers. The table came from immunoSEQ multiplex PCR; TCRdb's copy has only in-frame clones and leaves some out. The sample consists of some 220,000 clones, over 70% of them appearing once. This record comes from a study of cytomegalovirus exposure and HLA in healthy donors. Study-wide context: Clustering assigned 81% of the approximately 400 genotyped donors to the Caucasian-associated ancestry cluster.

Study-wide points: Donors belonging to an Asian-associated ancestry cluster reportedly showed fewer N-insertions in productive TCRs than the approximately 680-donor mean, according to what a later analysis found.

V shed 2 bases, J shed 8 bases, and the junction held 11 bases outside the gene matches. The CDR3 spans 15 residues. Germline assignment: CDR1 SGHTA and CDR2 FQGTGA. The chain combines TRBV7-3 with TRBJ1-2, with 7 bases that match TRBD1. Sequenced input: PBMCs. This TCR was recovered from a woman aged 55-69 years in good health and CMV-seropositive. This CDR3 reads CASSLGAGTEIGYTF. CDR3 sequence (DNA): TGTGCCAGCAGCTTAGGAGCCGGGACAGAAATCGGCTACACCTTC.